This record looks at one TCR beta chain sequence and its context. V was shortened by 10 bases and J by 3 bases, with 12 bases between the two germline ends. The V gene's germline CDR1 is LNHDA and CDR2 SQIVND (reference sequence). This CDR3 has 12 residues. The data were produced by immunoSEQ multiplex PCR, yet TCRdb's version contains in-frame clones alone and is incomplete. The table records about 120,000 clones, around 92% of them present only once. This sample is part of a study of control samples from healthy donors and cancer patients. The V call is TRBV19, the J call TRBJ2-5; weak D call: TRBD2 (6 bases). Sequencing was done on a sample of blood. This receptor was obtained from a woman aged 45-59 years in good health. The CDR3 spells CATGDFKETQYF. The DNA for the CDR3 is TGTGCCACCGGGGACTTTAAAGAGACCCAGTACTTC.